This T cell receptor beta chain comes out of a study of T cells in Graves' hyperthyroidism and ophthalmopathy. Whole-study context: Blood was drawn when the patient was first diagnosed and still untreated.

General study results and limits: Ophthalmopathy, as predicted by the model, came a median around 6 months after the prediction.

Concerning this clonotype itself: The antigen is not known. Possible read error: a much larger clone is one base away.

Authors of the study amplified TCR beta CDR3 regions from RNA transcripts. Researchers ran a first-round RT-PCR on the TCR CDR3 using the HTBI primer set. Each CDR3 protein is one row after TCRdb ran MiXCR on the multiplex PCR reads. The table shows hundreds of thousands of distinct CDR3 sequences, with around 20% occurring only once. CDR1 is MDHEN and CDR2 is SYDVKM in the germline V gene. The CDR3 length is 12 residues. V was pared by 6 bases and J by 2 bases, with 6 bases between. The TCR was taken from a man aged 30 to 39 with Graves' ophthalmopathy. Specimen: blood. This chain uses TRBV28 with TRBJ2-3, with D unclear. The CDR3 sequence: CASRENTDTQYF. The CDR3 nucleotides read TGTGCCAGCAGAGAGAACACAGATACGCAGTATTTT.